This entry is about one TCR beta chain. Relative to the germline gene, one junction end is altered; a read error may explain this. Germline V gene lookup returns CDR1 MGHDK and CDR2 SYGVNS. CDR3 size: 20 residues. This entry is derived from a study of blood T cells in healthy people across ages. A J-beta primer mix and a sample-barcoded 5' primer were used in a second PCR of about 6 to 12 cycles. TCRdb processed the 5' RACE reads anew with MiXCR; each CDR3 protein has one entry. This sample has about a million distinct CDR3 sequences; 45% to 60% occur once, and the top ten carry about 21%. The source material was blood. V and J are TRBV25-1 and TRBJ2-5, with 12 bases identical to TRBD2. The source is a woman aged 60-75 years in good health. CDR3 region: CASSAVLASGRAGRQETQYF. CDR3 in DNA: TGCGCCAGCAGTGCGGTTCTTGCTAGCGGGAGGGCGGGTCGGCAAGAGACCCAGTACTTC.